This T cell receptor beta chain was obtained from a study of blood T cell repertoires in COVID-19. On the study more broadly: Sites in the United States, Italy and Spain provided acute and convalescent COVID-19 samples. PBMCs, B-cell-depleted T cells, or T cells were the source of the cDNA or gDNA that made up the material.

A single count supports this clone. Source study methods: From reference gene primer amplification, estimates of nucleated cell counts were derived. Produced via immunoSEQ multiplex PCR; TCRdb's table is partial and in-frame only. D and trimming were read from the DNA, whereas the V and J calls and clone size are those reported in that table. This sample has around 100,000 clones, with approximately 90% found just once. The CDR3 has 15 amino acids. Germline V CDR1 and CDR2: KGHSH, LQKENI. V was trimmed by 4 bases and J by 3 bases, leaving 15 bases between them. The chain is built from TRBV18 and TRBJ1-2; maybe TRBD1 (6 bases). The sequence was obtained from a man aged 50-60 years with active COVID-19. The sample comprised peripheral blood. Written as DNA, the CDR3 is TGTGCCAGCTCACTAATACAGGGAGATTACTATGGCTACACCTTC. Translation: CASSLIQGDYYGYTF.